The rows below give T cell receptor beta chains drawn from one sample of a study of a mutant IDH1 vaccine in newly diagnosed glioma. The data were produced by immunoSEQ multiplex PCR, yet TCRdb's version contains in-frame clones alone and is incomplete. The sample includes fewer than 40,000 clones, over 75% of them seen just once. The input for sequencing was PBMCs, taken from a glioma patient treated with radiotherapy, temozolomide or both. These receptors originate from a man aged 25-45 years with glioma. Each CDR3 is given with its conserved first and last residue.

>TRBV5-1|TRBJ2-3
CASSTGTATDTQYF
>TRBV7-9|TRBJ1-1
CASSQIRGTEAFF
>TRBV29-1|TRBJ2-3
CSAGGDSGTDTQYF
>TRBV6-6|TRBJ2-5
CASSYGGSEQETQYF
>TRBV29-1|TRBJ2-7
CSVEKGIPGQSSYEQYF
>TRBV30|TRBJ1-2
CAWSLPEPYGYTF
>TRBV6-1|TRBJ2-7
CASRRTSGVYEQYF
>TRBV2|TRBJ2-1
CASLQGIYNEQFF
>TRBV10-3|TRBJ1-1
CAISDPDRGNTEAFF
>TRBV5-4|TRBJ1-3
CASSGGGTGISGNTIYF
>TRBV6-5|TRBJ2-3
CASSLRSRPDTQYF
>TRBV7-8|TRBJ1-1
CASSLAQRRKAFF
>TRBV30|TRBJ1-2
CAWSVKQGRIGYTF
>TRBV19|TRBJ2-7
CASSMAGQGYEQYF
>TRBV5-1|TRBJ2-7
CASSPGTRGYEQYF
>TRBV6-6|TRBJ1-1
CASSYPGGGTEAFF
>TRBV27|TRBJ2-3
CASSFWDTDTQYF
>TRBV28|TRBJ1-2
CASSLSSGGAGYTF
>TRBV18|TRBJ2-2
CASSPLDSNTGELFF
>TRBV6-1|TRBJ2-2
CASSRDTTGELFF
>TRBV2|TRBJ2-7
CASSEKRYEQYF
>TRBV10-3|TRBJ1-3
CAISPGLEWGGRTIYF
>TRBV6-5|TRBJ2-3
CASSYSGHHTDTQYF
>TRBV9|TRBJ2-7
CASSASHGTADEQYF
>TRBV27|TRBJ2-1
CASSLSVASGENEQFF
>TRBV7-6|TRBJ1-2
CASSGGSLGGYTF
>TRBV5-6|TRBJ2-7
CASSLSGTAPEQYF
>TRBV5-5|TRBJ1-6
CASSPRVGSPLHF
>TRBV5-4|TRBJ2-5
CASSLDETQYF
>TRBV19|TRBJ1-6
CASRNEWDGVGSPLHF
>TRBV5-1|TRBJ2-1
CASSRDPGVGEQFF
>TRBV15|TRBJ1-2
CATSRGQGDYGYTF
>TRBV5-8|TRBJ2-7
CASSGDRGPYEQYF
>TRBV9|TRBJ1-1
CASSGRGPLSMNTEAFF
>TRBV4-2|TRBJ2-3
CASSQEWGAYSTRTDTQYF
>TRBV4-3|TRBJ2-3
CASSQVGPGQGTDTQYF
>TRBV4-2|TRBJ1-4
CASSQESQGRDEKLFF
>TRBV6-1|TRBJ1-6
CASSEVNSGQGFDSPLHF
>TRBV6-1|TRBJ1-4
CASSRQGQEKLFF